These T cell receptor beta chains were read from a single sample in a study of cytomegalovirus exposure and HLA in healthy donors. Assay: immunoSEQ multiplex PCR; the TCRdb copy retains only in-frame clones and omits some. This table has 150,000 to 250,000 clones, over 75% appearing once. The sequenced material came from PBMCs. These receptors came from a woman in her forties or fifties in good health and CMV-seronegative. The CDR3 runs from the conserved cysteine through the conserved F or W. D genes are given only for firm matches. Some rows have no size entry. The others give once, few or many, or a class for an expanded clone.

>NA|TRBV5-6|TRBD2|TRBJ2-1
CASSQGTSVWQFF
TGTGCCAGCAGCCAGGGGACTAGCGTTTGGCAGTTCTTC
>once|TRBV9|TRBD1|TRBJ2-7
CASSEDREVGEQYF
TGTGCCAGCAGCGAGGACAGGGAGGTGGGGGAGCAGTACTTC
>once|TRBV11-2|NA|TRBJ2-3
CASSSGIGDTQYF
TGTGCCAGCAGCTCGGGGATCGGAGATACGCAGTATTTT
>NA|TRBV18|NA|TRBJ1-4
CASSPLPQGSNEKLFF
TGTGCCAGCTCACCCCTCCCACAGGGTTCTAATGAAAAACTGTTTTTT
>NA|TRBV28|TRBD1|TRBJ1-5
CASSLGPGGKLHQPQHF
TGTGCCAGCAGTTTAGGGCCAGGGGGCAAGTTGCATCAGCCCCAGCATTTT
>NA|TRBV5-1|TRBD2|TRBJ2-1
CASSRPRLAGYNEQFF
TGCGCCAGCAGCCGACCCAGACTAGCGGGATACAATGAGCAGTTCTTC
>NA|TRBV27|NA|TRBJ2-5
CASSRVRYQETQYF
TGTGCCAGCAGTCGGGTACGCTACCAAGAGACCCAGTACTTC
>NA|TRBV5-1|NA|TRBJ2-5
CASSLGGGETQYF
TGCGCCAGCAGCTTGGGGGGGGGCGAGACCCAGTACTTC
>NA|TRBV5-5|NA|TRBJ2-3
CASSLSRSSNTQYF
TGTGCCAGCAGCTTGAGCCGGAGCTCTAATACGCAGTATTTT
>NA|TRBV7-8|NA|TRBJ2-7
CASSLVSRGSYEQYF
TGTGCCAGCAGCTTAGTGTCACGGGGCTCCTACGAGCAGTACTTC
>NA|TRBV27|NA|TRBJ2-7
CASSERGPYEQYF
TGTGCCAGCAGTGAAAGGGGCCCCTACGAGCAGTACTTC
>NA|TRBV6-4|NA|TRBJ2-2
CASSRQATYTGELFF
TGTGCCAGCAGTCGACAGGCCACTTACACCGGGGAGCTGTTTTTT
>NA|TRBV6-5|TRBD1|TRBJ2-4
CASSSGQVTNIQYF
TGTGCCAGCAGTTCCGGACAGGTGACGAACATTCAGTACTTC